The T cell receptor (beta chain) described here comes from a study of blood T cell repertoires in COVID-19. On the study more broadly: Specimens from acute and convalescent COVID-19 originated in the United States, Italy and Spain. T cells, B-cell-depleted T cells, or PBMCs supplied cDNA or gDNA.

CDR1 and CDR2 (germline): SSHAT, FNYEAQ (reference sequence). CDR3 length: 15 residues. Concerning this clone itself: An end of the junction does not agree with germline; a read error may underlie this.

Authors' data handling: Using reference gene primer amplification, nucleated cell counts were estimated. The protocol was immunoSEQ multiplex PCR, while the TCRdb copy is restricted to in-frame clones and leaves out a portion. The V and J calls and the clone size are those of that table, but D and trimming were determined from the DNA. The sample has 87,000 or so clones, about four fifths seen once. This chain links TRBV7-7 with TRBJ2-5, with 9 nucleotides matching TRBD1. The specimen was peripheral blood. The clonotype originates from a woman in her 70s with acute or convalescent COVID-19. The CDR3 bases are TGTGCTAGCAGCTTAGTAACAGGGGGCGTCGAGACCCAGTACTTC. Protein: CASSLVTGGVETQYF.